The source of this TCR beta chain is a study of PD-1 blockade in classical Hodgkin lymphoma. Noted time point: cycle 4 day 1 (C4D1), after less than 7 weeks of nivolumab. Every single patient, without exception, relapsed after autologous stem cell transplantation, and brentuximab vedotin exposure varied. Trimming cost V 0 bases and J 4 bases, with 11 bases left between them. This CDR3 has 15 residues. In germline, CDR1 is SGDLS, CDR2 YYNGEE. The repertoire was sequenced with immunoSEQ multiplex PCR; TCRdb's copy has only in-frame clones and lacks some. This sample yields tens of thousands of clones, of which about nine tenths are seen a single time; under 3.5% belongs to the top ten.

The chain uses TRBV9 and TRBJ1-3, with a tentative D call TRBD1 (5 bases). The sequencing here drew on peripheral blood mononuclear cells (PBMCs), taken before the fourth cycle of nivolumab. The TCR sequence derives from a human donor with classical Hodgkin lymphoma. The DNA of the CDR3 is TGTGCCAGCAGCGTAGATCGGGGCAGCGGAAACACCATATATTTT. Protein: CASSVDRGSGNTIYF.